The sequence of this T cell receptor beta chain was determined in a study of T-cell memory formation after mild COVID-19. Turning to the study itself: The two donors had largely donor-specific TCR clusters. General study points: The authors did not confirm SARS-CoV-2 specificity of second-wave clones peaking day 37. Researchers found some responding clones in pre-infection memory, a sign that cross-reactive memory joined.

5'RACE primed from the constant segment yielded TCR alpha and TCR beta cDNA libraries bearing sample barcodes and UMIs. Using its own MiXCR run on the 5' RACE reads, TCRdb lists one record per CDR3 protein. The sample comprises tens of thousands of distinct CDR3 sequences, more than 11% of which are singletons, and 30% to 35% rests with the top ten. This clonotype was seen only a few times. Its antigen remains unidentified. This CDR3 region has 15 residues. Germline lookup yields CDR1 SGHDT and CDR2 YYEEEE. The germline V and J ends were trimmed by 0 bases and 7 bases, with 14 bases remaining between them.

The receptor was isolated from an adult woman who had mild COVID-19 (a few samples of this study predate the infection). Cell type and time point are not known. The source material was PBMCs or a T cell subset sorted from them (not recorded which). V is TRBV5-6 and J is TRBJ2-1, with D maybe TRBD1 (5 bases). In nucleotides, the CDR3 is TGTGCCAGCAGCTTGGTGTCCGGCAGGGCGAATGAGCAGTTCTTC. Protein product: CASSLVSGRANEQFF.